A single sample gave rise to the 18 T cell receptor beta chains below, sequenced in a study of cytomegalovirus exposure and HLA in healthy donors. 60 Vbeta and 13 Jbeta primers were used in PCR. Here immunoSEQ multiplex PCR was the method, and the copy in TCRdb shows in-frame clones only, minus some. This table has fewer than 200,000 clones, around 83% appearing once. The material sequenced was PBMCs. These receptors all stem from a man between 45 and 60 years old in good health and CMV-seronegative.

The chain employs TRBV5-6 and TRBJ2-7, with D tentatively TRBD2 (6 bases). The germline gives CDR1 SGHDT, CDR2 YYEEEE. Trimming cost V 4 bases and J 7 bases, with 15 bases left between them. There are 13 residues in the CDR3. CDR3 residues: CASSRGAGLEQYF. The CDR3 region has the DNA TGTGCCAGCAGCCGAGGTGCGGGGTTGGAGCAGTACTTC.

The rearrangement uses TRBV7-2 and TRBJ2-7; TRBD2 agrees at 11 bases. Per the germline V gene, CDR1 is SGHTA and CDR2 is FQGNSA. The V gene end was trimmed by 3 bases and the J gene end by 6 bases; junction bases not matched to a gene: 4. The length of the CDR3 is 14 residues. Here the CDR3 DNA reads TGTGCCAGCAGCTTCCTAGCGGGGGGCCGCGAGCAGTACTTC. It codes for CASSFLAGGREQYF.

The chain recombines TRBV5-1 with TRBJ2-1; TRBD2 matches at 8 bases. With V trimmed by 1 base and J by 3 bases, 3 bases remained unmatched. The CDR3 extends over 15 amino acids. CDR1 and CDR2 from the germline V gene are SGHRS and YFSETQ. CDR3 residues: CASSLRGLDYNEQFF. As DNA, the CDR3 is TGCGCCAGCAGCTTGAGGGGACTAGACTACAATGAGCAGTTCTTC.

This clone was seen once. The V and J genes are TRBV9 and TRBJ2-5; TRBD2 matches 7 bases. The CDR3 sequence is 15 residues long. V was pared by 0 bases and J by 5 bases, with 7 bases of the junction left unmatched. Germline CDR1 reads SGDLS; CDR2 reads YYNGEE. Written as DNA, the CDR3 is TGTGCCAGCAGCGTAGGGGTTGCGGGAGTCGAGACCCAGTACTTC. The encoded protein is CASSVGVAGVETQYF.

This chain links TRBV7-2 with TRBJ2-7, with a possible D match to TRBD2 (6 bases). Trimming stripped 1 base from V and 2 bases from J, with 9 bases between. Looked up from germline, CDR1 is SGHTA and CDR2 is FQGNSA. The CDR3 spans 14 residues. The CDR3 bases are TGTGCCAGCAGCTTAGGGCGGACTACCTACGAGCAGTACTTC. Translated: CASSLGRTTYEQYF.

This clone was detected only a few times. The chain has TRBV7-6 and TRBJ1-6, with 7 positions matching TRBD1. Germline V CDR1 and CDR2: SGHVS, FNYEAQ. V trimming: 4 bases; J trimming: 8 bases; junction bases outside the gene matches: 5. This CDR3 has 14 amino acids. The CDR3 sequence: CASSSTGPDSPLHF. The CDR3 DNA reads TGTGCCAGCAGCTCGACAGGGCCGGATTCACCCCTCCACTTT.

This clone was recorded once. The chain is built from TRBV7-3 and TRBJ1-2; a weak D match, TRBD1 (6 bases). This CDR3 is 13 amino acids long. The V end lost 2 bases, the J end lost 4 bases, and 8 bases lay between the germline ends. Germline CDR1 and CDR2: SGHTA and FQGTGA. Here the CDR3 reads CASSLQGSYGYTF. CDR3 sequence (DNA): TGTGCCAGCAGCTTACAGGGGTCCTATGGCTACACCTTC.

This CDR3 is CASSLAPIGQRGQPQHF. In nucleotides, the CDR3 is TGTGCCAGCAGCTTAGCGCCCATTGGACAGCGAGGTCAGCCCCAGCATTTT. The chain is built from TRBV7-2 and TRBJ1-5; D perhaps matches TRBD1 (6 bases). The CDR3 has 17 residues. Per the germline V gene, CDR1 is SGHTA and CDR2 is FQGNSA. V was trimmed by 0 bases and J by 6 bases, leaving 18 bases between them.

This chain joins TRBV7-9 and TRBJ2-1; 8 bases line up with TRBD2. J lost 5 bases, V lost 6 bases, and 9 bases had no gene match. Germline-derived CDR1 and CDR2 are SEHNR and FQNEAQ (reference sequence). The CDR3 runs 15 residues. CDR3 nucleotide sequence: TGTGCCAGCAGTGAACGGGGGGGCGTCCACAATGAGCAGTTCTTC. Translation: CASSERGGVHNEQFF.

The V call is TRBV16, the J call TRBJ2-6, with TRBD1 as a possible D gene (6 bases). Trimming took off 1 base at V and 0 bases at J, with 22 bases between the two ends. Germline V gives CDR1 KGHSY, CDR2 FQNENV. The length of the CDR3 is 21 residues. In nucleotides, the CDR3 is TGTGCCAGCAGCCAATTGGGGGCTGGACAATTTTCCCTCTCTGGGGCCAACGTCCTGACTTTC. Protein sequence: CASSQLGAGQFSLSGANVLTF.

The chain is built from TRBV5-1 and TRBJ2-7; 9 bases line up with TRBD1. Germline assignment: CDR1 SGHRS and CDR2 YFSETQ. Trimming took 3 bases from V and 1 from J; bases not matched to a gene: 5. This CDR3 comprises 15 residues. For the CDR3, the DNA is TGCGCCAGCAGCTCGGGGACAGGGCTGTCCTACGAGCAGTACTTC. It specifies CASSSGTGLSYEQYF.

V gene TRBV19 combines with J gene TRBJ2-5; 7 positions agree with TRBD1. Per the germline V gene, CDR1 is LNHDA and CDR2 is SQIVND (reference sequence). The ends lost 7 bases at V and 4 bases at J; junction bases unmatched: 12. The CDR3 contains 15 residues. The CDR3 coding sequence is TGTGCCAGTACCGCTAGGGGGCAGGTGGGAGAGACCCAGTACTTC. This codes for CASTARGQVGETQYF. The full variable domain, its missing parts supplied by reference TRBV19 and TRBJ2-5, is DGGITQSPKYLFRKEGQNVTLSCEQNLNHDAMYWYRQDPGQGLRLIYYSQIVNDFQKGDIAEGYSVSREKKESFPLTVTSAQKNPTAFYLCASTARGQVGETQYFGPGTRLLVL.

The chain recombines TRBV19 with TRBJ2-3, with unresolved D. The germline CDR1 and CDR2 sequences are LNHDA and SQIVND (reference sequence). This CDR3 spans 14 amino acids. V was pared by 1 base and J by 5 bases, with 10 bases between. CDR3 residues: CASSIGLGRDTQYF. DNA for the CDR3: TGTGCCAGTAGTATAGGGCTAGGTCGAGATACGCAGTATTTT.

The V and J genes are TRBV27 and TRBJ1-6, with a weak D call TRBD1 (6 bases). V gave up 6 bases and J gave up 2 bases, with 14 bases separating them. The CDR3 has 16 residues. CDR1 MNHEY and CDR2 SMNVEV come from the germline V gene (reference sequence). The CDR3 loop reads CASREQGTTYNSPLHF. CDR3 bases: TGTGCCAGCAGGGAACAGGGAACTACCTATAATTCACCCCTCCACTTT.

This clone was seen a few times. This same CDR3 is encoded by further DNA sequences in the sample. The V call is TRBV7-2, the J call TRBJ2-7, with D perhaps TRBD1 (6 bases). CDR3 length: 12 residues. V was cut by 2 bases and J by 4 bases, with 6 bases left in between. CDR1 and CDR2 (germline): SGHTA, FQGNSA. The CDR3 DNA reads TGTGCCAGCAGCTTAAGGGGGTACGAGCAGTACTTC. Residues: CASSLRGYEQYF.

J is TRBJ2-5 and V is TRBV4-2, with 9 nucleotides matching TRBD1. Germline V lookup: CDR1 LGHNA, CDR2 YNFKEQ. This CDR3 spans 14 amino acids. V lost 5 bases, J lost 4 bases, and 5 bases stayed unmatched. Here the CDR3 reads CASSDPGQGETQYF. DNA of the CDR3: TGTGCCAGCAGCGATCCGGGACAGGGAGAGACCCAGTACTTC.

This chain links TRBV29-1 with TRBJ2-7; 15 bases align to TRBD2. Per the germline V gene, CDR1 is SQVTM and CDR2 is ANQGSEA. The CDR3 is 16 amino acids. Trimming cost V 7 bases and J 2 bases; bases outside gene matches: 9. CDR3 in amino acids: CSGRGLAGGDPYEQYF. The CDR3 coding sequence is TGCAGCGGCAGGGGACTAGCGGGAGGAGACCCCTACGAGCAGTACTTC.

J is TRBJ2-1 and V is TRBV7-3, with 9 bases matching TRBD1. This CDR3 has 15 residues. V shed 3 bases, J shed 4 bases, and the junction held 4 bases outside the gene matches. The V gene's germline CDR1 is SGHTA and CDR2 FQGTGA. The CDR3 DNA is TGTGCCAGCAGCTTCGGGACAGGGACATACAATGAGCAGTTCTTC. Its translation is CASSFGTGTYNEQFF.